Each of the 18 T cell receptor beta chains below was sequenced from the same sample in a study of T cells in Graves' hyperthyroidism and ophthalmopathy. RNA transcripts were the template for amplifying TCR beta CDR3 regions. The study used the HTBI primer set for a first-round RT-PCR of the TCR CDR3. One entry per CDR3 protein, called by TCRdb with MiXCR from the multiplex PCR reads. The table records nearly 750,000 distinct CDR3 sequences, 35% of them present only once. Specimen: blood. These receptors were taken from a woman in her thirties or forties with Graves' hyperthyroidism.

This clonotype showed up many times. The chain uses TRBV10-2 and TRBJ1-3; D is uncertain. V was trimmed by 6 bases and J by 0 bases, leaving 12 bases between them. The CDR3 sequence is 15 residues long. Germline V gene lookup returns CDR1 WSHSY and CDR2 SAAADI. The DNA of the CDR3 is TGCGCCAGCAGCCCGGTGGTAACCTCTGGAAACACCATATATTTT. Amino acid sequence: CASSPVVTSGNTIYF.

As regards this clonotype: The junction and the germline gene differ at one end; a read error may be behind it. The chain is built from TRBV10-3 and TRBJ2-7; TRBD1 might be the D (6 bases). The CDR3 extends over 14 amino acids. Germline CDR1 reads ENHRY; CDR2 reads SYGVKD. Here the CDR3 DNA reads TGTGCCAGCAGTGAACTGCCAGGGGCCTACGAGCAGTACTTC. Encoded protein: CASSELPGAYEQYF.

The J gene is TRBJ2-5, the V gene TRBV6-5, with D unresolved. Germline V CDR1 and CDR2: MNHEY, SVGAGI. CDR3 length: 14 residues. The ends were cut back, 6 bases at V and 7 bases at J, with 18 bases in the middle. Here the CDR3 reads CASSLPQSVGTQYF. The CDR3 bases are TGTGCCAGCAGCCTACCCCAAAGTGTGGGGACCCAGTACTTC.

Ten or more counts support this clonotype. The chain joins TRBV10-2 to TRBJ1-2, with D hard to call. Trimming shortened V by 3 bases and J by 4 bases, and 9 bases separated the two germline ends. The V gene's germline CDR1 is WSHSY and CDR2 SAAADI. This CDR3 has 13 residues. The CDR3 bases are TGCGCCAGCAGTGACCGGGAGGGCTATGGCTACACCTTC. Translation: CASSDREGYGYTF.

Concerning this clonotype itself: Since a much larger clone is just one base distant, this may be a read error. The chain joins TRBV7-9 to TRBJ1-3; no clear D gene. Germline CDR1 is SEHNR and CDR2 is FQNEAQ (reference sequence). The CDR3 contains 14 residues. Here the CDR3 DNA reads TGTGCCAGCAGCTCCCCGGGCTCTGGAAACGCCATATATTTT. This translates into CASSSPGSGNAIYF.

Ten or more counts support this clonotype. The chain employs TRBV7-2 and TRBJ2-5; D remains unclear. Germline V gene data show CDR1 as SGHTA and CDR2 as FQGNSA. V lost 1 base and J lost 5, with 8 bases in between. The CDR3 covers 13 residues. The CDR3 DNA sequence: TGTGCCAGCAGCTTAGAACTGCTGGAGACCCAGTACTTC. Translating it yields CASSLELLETQYF.

This clonotype has more than one count but fewer than ten. The genes are TRBV12-3 or TRBV12-4 and TRBJ2-7; the D gene is possibly TRBD2 (6 bases). This CDR3 has 14 residues. V dropped 1 base and J dropped 3 bases, with 10 bases sitting between them. The CDR3 DNA sequence: TGTGCCAGCAGTTTAGGAGCGGAGGGCTACGAGCAGTACTTC. It codes for CASSLGAEGYEQYF.

This clonotype was counted between two and nine times. Mismatch with germline at one junction end may stem from a read error. The chain combines TRBV7-9 with TRBJ2-7; D might be TRBD1 or TRBD2, each matching 5 bases. Germline values: CDR1 SEHNR, CDR2 FQNEAQ (reference sequence). CDR3 length equals 14 residues. Written as DNA, the CDR3 is TGCGCCAGCAGCCAACCCCGGGGCACATACGAGCAGTACTTC. This translates into CASSQPRGTYEQYF.

This clonotype was picked up a small number of times. The genes are TRBV6-6 and TRBJ2-5; possible D gene TRBD1, 6 bases. V was pared by 2 bases and J by 4 bases, with 11 bases between. The CDR3 has 14 residues. Germline V gives CDR1 MNHNY, CDR2 SVGAGI (reference sequence). The CDR3 spells CASSYGGAGETQYF. Written as DNA, the CDR3 is TGTGCCAGCAGTTACGGGGGCGCTGGAGAGACCCAGTACTTC.

The chain has TRBV9 and TRBJ1-2; D ambiguous. Germline V lookup: CDR1 SGDLS, CDR2 YYNGEE. This CDR3 region has 14 residues. V dropped 7 bases and J dropped 8 bases, with 21 bases sitting between them. CDR3 region: CASSPFDGEEGYTF. The CDR3 coding sequence is TGTGCCAGCTCACCATTCGACGGGGAGGAGGGCTACACCTTC.

This clonotype occurred many times. V is TRBV7-9 and J is TRBJ1-1; tentative D call: TRBD1 (5 bases). This CDR3 is 16 amino acids long. Germline CDR1 SEHNR, CDR2 FQNEAQ (reference sequence). V lost 1 base and J lost 3, with 15 bases in between. The CDR3, as DNA: TGTGCCAGCAGCTTAGGCGGGGGGTTGGAGGACACTGAAGCTTTCTTT. This gives the protein CASSLGGGLEDTEAFF.

This clonotype was picked up many times. The chain couples TRBV10-1 to TRBJ1-5; 9 positions agree with TRBD1. V shed 6 bases and J 7 bases; nucleotides not matched to a gene: 7. The CDR3 consists of 14 residues. CDR1 and CDR2 from the germline V gene are WNHNN and SYGVQD (reference sequence). The CDR3 loop is CASSRDREDQPQHF. DNA for the CDR3: TGCGCCAGCAGCCGGGACAGGGAGGACCAGCCCCAGCATTTT.

This clonotype occurred a few times. The rearrangement uses TRBV6-5 and TRBJ2-7, with TRBD1 matching 7 bases. The CDR3 is made up of 15 amino acids. From germline, CDR1 is MNHEY and CDR2 SVGAGI. J was trimmed by 0 bases and V by 4 bases; bases with no gene match: 6. The CDR3 DNA reads as TGTGCCAGCAGTTTCTCGACAGGGTTCTCCTACGAGCAGTACTTC. Translation gives CASSFSTGFSYEQYF.

V and J are TRBV28 and TRBJ1-4, with D possibly being TRBD1 (6 bases). This CDR3 is built from 15 residues. V lost 2 bases to trimming and J lost 6 bases, with 13 bases between them. Per germline, CDR1 MDHEN and CDR2 SYDVKM. CDR3: CASSLAGAQYEKLFF. In nucleotides, the CDR3 is TGTGCCAGCAGTTTAGCGGGGGCGCAATATGAAAAACTGTTTTTT.

In its sample, this clonotype was seen many times. This chain joins TRBV6-2 or TRBV6-3 and TRBJ2-7, with TRBD1 matching over 7 bases. J gave up 1 base and V 8 bases, and 8 bases lay outside the gene matches. Germline lookup yields CDR1 MNHEY and CDR2 SVGEGT. The CDR3 is 14 residues long. In nucleotides, the CDR3 is TGTGCCAGCTGGGGCGAGGGACAGTCCTACGAGCAGTACTTC. Protein product: CASWGEGQSYEQYF.

The rearrangement joins TRBV11-2 to TRBJ1-6; TRBD1 agrees at 8 bases. The junction had 15 bases not matched to a gene; V was cut back by 7 bases and J by 10 bases. CDR1 and CDR2 from the germline V gene are SGHAT and FQNNGV. CDR3 length: 16 amino acids. The CDR3 DNA reads as TGTGCCAGCACCGAACACGGACAGGGAGTTCAATCACCCCTCCACTTT. Translation: CASTEHGQGVQSPLHF.

This clonotype was counted a few times. This rearrangement joins TRBV4-3 to TRBJ2-6; D possibly uses TRBD1 or TRBD2 (5 bases each). Germline V lookup: CDR1 LGHNA, CDR2 YSLEER. The CDR3 is 17 residues long. Trimming took 0 bases from V and 4 from J, leaving 13 bases between them. This CDR3 is CASSQEGVRDGANVLTF. For the CDR3, the DNA is TGCGCCAGCAGCCAAGAGGGGGTTAGGGACGGGGCCAACGTCCTGACTTTC.

The chain combines TRBV7-9 with TRBJ2-3, with 8 nucleotides matching TRBD2. From germline, CDR1 is SEHNR and CDR2 FQNEAQ (reference sequence). With 5 bases clipped from V and 5 bases from J, the junction kept 9 bases outside the gene matches. The CDR3 has 15 residues. The CDR3: CASSQLSGAGDTQYF. CDR3 coding DNA: TGTGCCAGCAGCCAGCTTAGCGGGGCCGGAGATACGCAGTATTTT.